The T cell receptor (beta chain) under discussion was sequenced for a study of PD-1 blockade in classical Hodgkin lymphoma. About the study: The nivolumab dose that patients received was 3 mg/kg, given intravenously every 2 weeks. Study-wide results and caveats: Individuals who commenced nivolumab within less than 1 year of ASCT were excluded. Complete responders entered with baseline diversity on par with newly diagnosed patients, the results showed.

Libraries were prepared by immunoSEQ multiplex PCR; TCRdb keeps only in-frame clonotypes and omits some of them. This sample has 100,000 to 120,000 clones, with roughly nine tenths found just once. Sample time point: cycle 4 day 1 (C4D1), after more than five weeks of nivolumab. All trial patients relapsed after autologous stem cell transplantation. Looked up from germline, CDR1 is LNHDA and CDR2 is SQIVND (reference sequence). The CDR3 extends over 13 amino acids. V dropped 5 bases and J dropped 2 bases, with 7 bases sitting between them. This clone showed up just a few times. Antigen specificity is unknown.

The source was peripheral blood mononuclear cells (PBMCs), collected before the fourth cycle of nivolumab. The chain employs TRBV19 and TRBJ2-1; D gene unclear. This sequence originates from a human donor with classical Hodgkin lymphoma. CDR3 amino acids: CASSWSAYNEQFF. CDR3 in DNA: TGTGCCAGTAGTTGGTCAGCCTACAATGAGCAGTTCTTC.